This is a list of T cell receptor beta chains from one sample in a study of blood T cells in healthy people across ages. In TCRdb, the 5' RACE reads were re-called with MiXCR into one record per CDR3 protein. The sample shows about 560,000 distinct CDR3 sequences, about a quarter of them seen only once. The same specimen was also included in a second study, on T cells of mothers and their children.

The sequenced sample was blood. The origin of the receptors is a boy aged 2-9 years in good health. The CDR3 runs from the conserved cysteine through the conserved F or W. The D gene is left open where the match is weak. Clone size is not always given. Where it is, it says once, few, many or a class for expanded clones.

clone size	CDR3 length	D gene	V gene	J gene	CDR3 protein	CDR3 DNA
.	17	TRBD2	TRBV14	TRBJ2-5	CASSQVQGGEYQETQYF	TGTGCCAGCAGCCAAGTTCAGGGAGGGGAGTACCAAGAGACCCAGTACTTC
few	14	TRBD1	TRBV25-1	TRBJ2-7	CASSAAPTGNEQYF	TGTGCCAGCAGTGCCGCCCCGACAGGGAACGAGCAGTACTTC
.	14	.	TRBV27	TRBJ2-5	CASSLSSPKETQYF	TGTGCCAGCAGTTTAAGTTCCCCCAAAGAGACCCAGTACTTC
few	12	.	TRBV10-3	TRBJ2-3	CAIMGPAGGQYF	TGTGCCATCATGGGCCCCGCCGGAGGGCAGTATTTT
few	20	TRBD2	TRBV6-5	TRBJ2-3	CASSSRWGLAGDGSTDTQYF	TGTGCCAGCAGTTCTCGATGGGGACTAGCGGGAGACGGGAGCACAGATACGCAGTATTTT
few	19	.	TRBV11-2	TRBJ1-4	CASSQHRQGRAETNEKLFF	TGTGCCAGCAGCCAACATCGGCAGGGGAGGGCGGAAACTAATGAAAAACTGTTTTTT
.	14	.	TRBV6-1	TRBJ2-7	CASSPTGLQYEQYF	TGTGCCAGCAGTCCAACAGGGTTACAGTACGAGCAGTACTTC
few	14	TRBD1	TRBV2	TRBJ1-4	CASSATGSGEKLFF	TGTGCCAGCAGTGCGACAGGGAGCGGGGAAAAACTGTTTTTT
few	15	.	TRBV7-2	TRBJ2-2	CASSLEGWYTGELFF	TGTGCCAGCAGCTTAGAAGGGTGGTACACCGGGGAGCTGTTTTTT
.	14	.	TRBV12-3/TRBV12-4	TRBJ1-2	CASSLGANNYGYTF	TGTGCCAGCAGTTTAGGGGCGAATAACTATGGCTACACCTTC
once	15	TRBD1	TRBV10-2	TRBJ2-7	CASSWTGNATYEQYF	TGCGCCAGCAGTTGGACAGGGAACGCAACCTACGAGCAGTACTTC
.	13	.	TRBV20-1	TRBJ2-3	CSATRETTDTQYF	TGCAGTGCTACTCGCGAAACCACAGATACGCAGTATTTT
.	16	.	TRBV18	TRBJ1-1	CASSPPRGPLNTEAFF	TGTGCCAGCTCCCCACCGCGGGGCCCGTTGAACACTGAAGCTTTCTTT
few	14	TRBD1	TRBV29-1	TRBJ1-2	CSVEDTGGNYGYTF	TGCAGCGTTGAAGATACAGGGGGTAACTATGGCTACACCTTC
many	16	.	TRBV7-6	TRBJ1-4	CASSFGPRGSNEKLFF	TGTGCCAGCAGCTTCGGGCCCCGGGGATCGAATGAAAAACTGTTTTTT
.	14	.	TRBV7-9	TRBJ2-7	CASSWELGQYEQYF	TGTGCCAGCAGCTGGGAACTAGGACAGTACGAGCAGTACTTC
.	14	.	TRBV5-1	TRBJ1-2	CASSRTDPAYGYTF	TGCGCCAGCAGCCGGACGGATCCTGCCTATGGCTACACCTTC
.	13	TRBD1	TRBV7-2	TRBJ1-5	CASSPAGGQPQHF	TGTGCCAGCAGTCCCGCAGGGGGTCAGCCCCAGCATTTT
few	14	TRBD1	TRBV12-3/TRBV12-4	TRBJ1-1	CASTGGRSWAEAFF	TGTGCCAGCACAGGGGGTCGATCGTGGGCTGAAGCTTTCTTT
few	14	TRBD2	TRBV20-1	TRBJ2-1	CSADSGRFYNEQFF	TGCAGTGCTGATAGCGGGAGGTTCTACAATGAGCAGTTCTTC
.	12	.	TRBV21-1	TRBJ2-1	CASMGWDNEQFF	TGTGCCAGCATGGGCTGGGATAATGAGCAGTTCTTC
few	16	.	TRBV27	TRBJ2-6	CASRGTGSSGANVLTF	TGTGCCAGCAGGGGAACGGGAAGCTCTGGGGCCAACGTCCTGACTTTC
.	13	.	TRBV5-8	TRBJ2-5	CASRRLQGKTQYF	TGTGCCAGCCGGAGGCTACAGGGAAAGACCCAGTACTTC
few	14	.	TRBV15	TRBJ1-5	CATSNQGAHQPQHF	TGTGCCACCAGCAACCAGGGAGCCCATCAGCCCCAGCATTTT
.	15	.	TRBV9	TRBJ2-7	CASSVVGQISYEQYF	TGTGCCAGCAGCGTTGTAGGACAGATCTCCTACGAGCAGTACTTC
.	15	.	TRBV27	TRBJ2-1	CASNLDGSSYNEQFF	TGTGCCAGCAATCTAGACGGGAGCTCCTACAATGAGCAGTTCTTC
.	16	TRBD1	TRBV12-3/TRBV12-4	TRBJ1-4	CASSRDRSLRVEKLFF	TGTGCCAGCAGCCGGGACAGAAGTTTACGAGTGGAAAAACTGTTTTTT
.	13	TRBD2	TRBV7-9	TRBJ2-7	CASSLSSGNEQYF	TGTGCCAGCAGCTTAAGTAGCGGGAACGAGCAGTACTTC
few	14	.	TRBV7-2	TRBJ2-2	CASSSRGRTGELFF	TGTGCCAGCAGCTCCCGGGGGAGGACCGGGGAGCTGTTTTTT
.	14	.	TRBV20-1	TRBJ2-7	CSASPLWSSYEQYF	TGCAGTGCTAGCCCTCTATGGAGCTCCTACGAGCAGTACTTC
.	13	TRBD1	TRBV29-1	TRBJ1-4	CSAGGTANEKLFF	TGCAGCGCGGGGGGGACAGCTAATGAAAAACTGTTTTTT
.	14	.	TRBV18	TRBJ2-7	CASSPRESSYEQYF	TGTGCCAGCTCACCACGCGAGAGCTCCTACGAGCAGTACTTC
.	15	TRBD1	TRBV11-2	TRBJ2-7	CASSEGQGTWGEQYF	TGTGCCAGCAGCGAAGGACAGGGCACTTGGGGCGAGCAGTACTTC
.	15	.	TRBV12-3/TRBV12-4	TRBJ2-2	CASSLRRQDTGELFF	TGTGCCAGCAGCCTTCGCCGACAAGACACCGGGGAGCTGTTTTTT
.	15	.	TRBV11-2	TRBJ2-7	CASSSIAGQIYEQYF	TGTGCCAGCAGCTCCATCGCGGGACAAATCTACGAGCAGTACTTC
.	13	.	TRBV20-1	TRBJ2-7	CSAPDYINYEQYF	TGCAGTGCTCCCGACTACATTAACTACGAGCAGTACTTC
.	17	.	TRBV10-3	TRBJ2-3	CAISESLSGGSTDTQYF	TGTGCCATCAGTGAGTCTCTGTCGGGCGGTAGCACAGATACGCAGTATTTT
few	13	.	TRBV12-3/TRBV12-4	TRBJ1-2	CASSWESAYGYTF	TGTGCCAGCAGTTGGGAAAGCGCCTATGGCTACACCTTC
.	16	TRBD1	TRBV6-5	TRBJ2-7	CASSYRTGTGSDEQYF	TGTGCCAGCAGTTACCGGACCGGGACAGGGTCCGACGAGCAGTACTTC
once	18	.	TRBV9	TRBJ1-2	CASSARPGTRPISYGYTF	TGTGCCAGCAGCGCCCGCCCGGGCACCCGGCCTATTAGCTATGGCTACACCTTC
.	14	.	TRBV7-9	TRBJ1-4	CASSADPTNEKLFF	TGTGCCAGCAGCGCGGATCCAACTAATGAAAAACTGTTTTTT
few	17	TRBD1	TRBV5-1	TRBJ2-6	CASSSGQGAYGANVLTF	TGCGCCAGCAGCTCGGGACAGGGGGCGTATGGGGCCAACGTCCTGACTTTC
.	17	.	TRBV9	TRBJ2-2	CASTNKQAGTNTGELFF	TGTGCCAGCACCAATAAACAAGCGGGGACAAACACCGGGGAGCTGTTTTTT
.	16	.	TRBV12-3/TRBV12-4	TRBJ2-2	CASIHYSGTNTGELFF	TGTGCCAGCATTCACTATTCCGGGACAAACACCGGGGAGCTGTTTTTT
once	16	TRBD2	TRBV12-3/TRBV12-4	TRBJ2-1	CASSLRTSGSYNEQFF	TGTGCCAGCAGTTTAAGGACTAGCGGGAGTTACAATGAGCAGTTCTTC
.	13	.	TRBV25-1	TRBJ1-1	CAGSRIGTTEAFF	TGTGCCGGCAGTCGTATAGGGACGACGGAAGCTTTCTTT
.	13	.	TRBV3-1	TRBJ1-1	CASSQDPYTEAFF	TGTGCCAGCAGCCAGGATCCATACACTGAAGCTTTCTTT
.	15	TRBD1	TRBV19	TRBJ2-3	CASSIRTGYTDTQYF	TGTGCCAGTAGTATTAGGACAGGGTACACAGATACGCAGTATTTT
few	14	.	TRBV29-1	TRBJ2-5	CSVEDLAGIETQYF	TGCAGCGTTGAAGACTTGGCAGGGATTGAGACCCAGTACTTC
few	14	TRBD2	TRBV19	TRBJ2-1	CASSWAGGENEQFF	TGTGCCAGTAGCTGGGCGGGAGGTGAGAATGAGCAGTTCTTC
few	14	TRBD2	TRBV20-1	TRBJ2-3	CSAPGGNLPDTQYF	TGCAGTGCGCCCGGGGGGAACCTCCCAGATACGCAGTATTTT
.	15	.	TRBV20-1	TRBJ2-7	CSAREVMGLFPRQYF	TGCAGTGCTAGAGAGGTGATGGGGCTTTTCCCACGGCAGTACTTC
few	13	.	TRBV29-1	TRBJ2-7	CSVPGPTTYEQYF	TGCAGCGTACCGGGACCTACTACCTACGAGCAGTACTTC
few	19	TRBD1	TRBV27	TRBJ1-2	CASSLRGAQGAFLDYGYTF	TGTGCCAGCAGTTTGAGGGGGGCTCAGGGGGCTTTTTTGGACTATGGCTACACCTTC
.	14	TRBD1	TRBV7-9	TRBJ2-3	CASSLPTWDSFQYF	TGTGCCAGCAGCTTACCTACTTGGGACAGCTTCCAGTATTTT
.	17	TRBD1	TRBV6-2/TRBV6-3	TRBJ2-7	CASRIPGQVKVFFEQYF	TGTGCCAGCAGGATACCGGGACAGGTTAAAGTATTCTTCGAGCAGTACTTC